The clone carrying this T cell receptor (beta chain) was seen once. Researchers ran the assay at a deep level. The quantity of DNA used in unsorted PBMC replicate PCRs was roughly 300 ng, corresponding to 25,000 to 35,000 T cell genomes. TCRdb's table, derived via immunoSEQ multiplex PCR, lists solely in-frame clones and lacks some. The sample lists around 500,000 clones; 70% to 80% were seen once. CDR3 length: 14 residues. Germline V gives CDR1 SNHLY, CDR2 FYNNEI. With 4 bases removed from V and 5 bases from J, the gap between germline ends came to 14 bases. These data come from a study of shared clonotypes between healthy human individuals. The wider study: Ranging from 18 to 49 in age, donors were a couple of women and a few men.

Sequencing was done on a sample of PBMCs. The chain is built from TRBV2 and TRBJ2-5, with no clear D. The clonotype was recovered from a woman between 40 and 50 years old in good health. Some clones in this sample may be carry-over from other donors' samples. CDR3 protein: CASSGPTGAETQYF. CDR3 bases: TGTGCCAGCAGTGGCCCCACTGGAGCGGAGACCCAGTACTTC.